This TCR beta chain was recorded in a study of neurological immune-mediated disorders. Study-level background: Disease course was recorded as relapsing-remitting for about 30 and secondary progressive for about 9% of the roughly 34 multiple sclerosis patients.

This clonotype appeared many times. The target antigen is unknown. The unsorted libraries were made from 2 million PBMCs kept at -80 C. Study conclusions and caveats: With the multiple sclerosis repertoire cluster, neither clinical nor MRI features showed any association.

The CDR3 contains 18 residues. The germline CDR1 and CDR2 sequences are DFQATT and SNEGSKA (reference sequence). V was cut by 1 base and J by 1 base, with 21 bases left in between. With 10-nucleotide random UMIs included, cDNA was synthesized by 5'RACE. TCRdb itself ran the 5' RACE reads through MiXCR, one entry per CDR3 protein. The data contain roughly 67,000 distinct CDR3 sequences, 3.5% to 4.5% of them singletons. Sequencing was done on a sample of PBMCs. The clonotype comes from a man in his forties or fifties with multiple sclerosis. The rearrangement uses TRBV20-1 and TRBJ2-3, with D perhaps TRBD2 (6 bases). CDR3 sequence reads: CSARGLLARPRGTDTQYF. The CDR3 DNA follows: TGCAGTGCTAGAGGCCTCCTAGCGCGGCCCCGCGGCACAGATACGCAGTATTTT.